This T cell receptor beta chain was identified in a study of blood T cell repertoires in COVID-19. Whole-study context: Italy, Spain and the United States were the sources of the convalescent and acute COVID-19 samples. In each case, the material was cDNA or gDNA derived from T cells, B-cell-depleted T cells, or PBMCs.

In the original processing: Estimation of nucleated cell counts relied on the amplification of reference gene primers. Using immunoSEQ multiplex PCR, the repertoire was profiled, and TCRdb retains in-frame clones only, with some absent. Clone size and the V and J calls come from that table; the DNA yielded D and trimming. Altogether approximately 230,000 clones are present, about nine tenths being singletons, with the ten largest covering more than 5%. Recruitment covered 20 to 25 US areas and drew participants whose ages spanned roughly 18 to 89 years. CDR1 is SGHTA and CDR2 is FQGNSA in the germline V gene. Losses at the gene ends were 5 bases for V and 5 bases for J; bases not matched to a gene: 18. CDR3 length equals 18 residues.

Sequencing was performed on PBMCs or T cells enriched from blood (not recorded which). The chain uses TRBV7-2 and TRBJ2-3; 8 bases map to TRBD2. The receptor was derived from a woman between 25 and 40 years old with acute COVID-19. The CDR3 spells CASSALVRSAGGRDTQYF. CDR3 bases: TGTGCCAGCAGCGCACTTGTGAGGTCTGCGGGAGGCCGAGATACGCAGTATTTT.